Listed below are T cell receptor beta chains from one sample, sequenced in a study of cytotoxic CD8 clonotypes in ibrutinib-treated CLL. Libraries were prepared by immunoSEQ multiplex PCR; TCRdb keeps only in-frame clonotypes and omits some of them. This table has roughly 200,000 clones, roughly three quarters appearing once. The sequencing used PBMCs, collected after 12 months of ibrutinib treatment. The source of these receptors is a human donor with chronic lymphocytic leukemia. Both conserved end residues are part of each CDR3. Fields, in order: clone size, V gene, J gene, D gene, CDR3 DNA, CDR3 protein. D genes are given only for firm matches. For some rows the clone size is stated as once, few or many, or as a class when expanded; others skip it.

.	TRBV28	TRBJ2-7	.	TGTGCCAGCAGCCCGGGACAAATTCCCGAGCAGTACTTC	CASSPGQIPEQYF
.	TRBV27	TRBJ1-5	TRBD1	TGTGCCAGCAGTTTGCACAGGGGGAGCGATCAGCCCCAGCATTTT	CASSLHRGSDQPQHF
few	TRBV18	TRBJ1-5	TRBD1	TGTGCCAGCTCACCTAGGGACAGCCGCAATCAGCCCCAGCATTTT	CASSPRDSRNQPQHF
.	TRBV28	TRBJ2-7	TRBD2	TGTGCCTCGAAGGTGGGGGGGGAGACCTACGAGCAGTACTTC	CASKVGGETYEQYF
.	TRBV4-3	TRBJ1-5	.	TGCGCCAGCAGCCAAGATCGCAGGGCGAGCAATCAGCCCCAGCATTTT	CASSQDRRASNQPQHF
few	TRBV2	TRBJ2-7	.	TGTGCCAGCAGTGACGACGGGGCCGCGAGCTACGAGCAGTACTTC	CASSDDGAASYEQYF
few	TRBV9	TRBJ2-3	TRBD2	TGTGCCAGCAGCACGGGACTAGCGGTCACAGATACGCAGTATTTT	CASSTGLAVTDTQYF
.	TRBV5-6	TRBJ2-1	.	TGTGCCAGCACCCGGGTTGGACAATACAATGAGCAGTTCTTC	CASTRVGQYNEQFF
once	TRBV27	TRBJ2-7	.	TGTGCCAGCATGGGGTGGGAATCGCCCTACGAGCAGTACTTC	CASMGWESPYEQYF
.	TRBV5-5	TRBJ2-2	TRBD2	TGTGCCAGCAGCTACCGTAGCGGGGGCCAGAACACCGGGGAGCTGTTTTTT	CASSYRSGGQNTGELFF
.	TRBV9	TRBJ1-3	.	TGTGCCAGCAGCTCCTTTGGGAGGGGGGAAAGCTCTGGAAACACCATATATTTT	CASSSFGRGESSGNTIYF
.	TRBV2	TRBJ2-5	TRBD2	TGTGCCAGCAGTGATGGACTAGCGGGAGGGTGGACCCAGTACTTC	CASSDGLAGGWTQYF
.	TRBV5-1	TRBJ2-1	TRBD2	TGCGCCAGCAGCCTGGGACTAGTCGCCAATGAGCAGTTCTTC	CASSLGLVANEQFF
.	TRBV7-2	TRBJ2-7	TRBD1	TGTGCCAGCAGGGGACAGGGGGTCTACGAGCAGTACTTC	CASRGQGVYEQYF
.	TRBV27	TRBJ1-2	.	TGTGCCAGCAGTTCGGGCAGTGCCCTCGGCTACACCTTC	CASSSGSALGYTF
once	TRBV9	TRBJ2-7	.	TGTGCCAGCAGCGTAGGGGTGGGGAGCTACGAGCAGTACTTC	CASSVGVGSYEQYF
many	TRBV4-2	TRBJ2-3	.	TGTGCCAGCAGCCAAGATAGTGGAGATACGCAGTATTTT	CASSQDSGDTQYF
.	TRBV6-5	TRBJ2-7	TRBD2	TGTGCCAGCTCCGGAAGGGGCGGGAGACGCCACGAGCAGTACTTC	CASSGRGGRRHEQYF
few	TRBV15	TRBJ1-6	TRBD1	TGTGCCACCAGCAGAGGACGGACAGGGTACAATTCACCCCTCCACTTT	CATSRGRTGYNSPLHF
few	TRBV9	TRBJ2-6	.	TGTGCCAGCAGCGTAGTTGGGGCCAACGTCCTGACTTTC	CASSVVGANVLTF
.	TRBV7-9	TRBJ1-5	TRBD1	TGTGCCAGCAGCTCGGGACAGGGGGCAGGCAATCAGCCCCAGCATTTT	CASSSGQGAGNQPQHF
.	TRBV4-1	TRBJ1-3	.	TGCGCCAGCAGCCAAGATAATCGCGGGTGGGGAAACACCATATATTTT	CASSQDNRGWGNTIYF
.	TRBV6-5	TRBJ1-5	.	TGTGCCAGCAGTCCCCGAACGGGGGCGCCCCAGCATTTT	CASSPRTGAPQHF
.	TRBV9	TRBJ2-2	TRBD2	TGTGCCAGCAGCGCTAGCGGGGGAACGAACACCGGGGAGCTGTTTTTT	CASSASGGTNTGELFF
few	TRBV21-1	TRBJ1-6	.	TGTGCCAGCATAGACAGGGATTCACCCCTCCACTTT	CASIDRDSPLHF
once	TRBV7-2	TRBJ2-7	.	TGTGCCAGCAGCTTAGAACCGGACAGCTCCTACGAGCAGTACTTC	CASSLEPDSSYEQYF
.	TRBV6-5	TRBJ1-2	.	TGTGCCAGCAGCCGCGGAGCAGAAGGTGGCTACACCTTC	CASSRGAEGGYTF
.	TRBV7-2	TRBJ1-6	.	TGTGCCAGCAGCTCCTGGCAGAGGAACCCCCTCCACTTT	CASSSWQRNPLHF
.	TRBV30	TRBJ1-5	.	TGTGCCTGGAGACAGTTTGCCAATCAGCCCCAGCATTTT	CAWRQFANQPQHF
.	TRBV27	TRBJ2-3	TRBD2	TGTGCCACCGGGACTAGCGGGGGGTGGGGCACAGATACGCAGTATTTT	CATGTSGGWGTDTQYF
.	TRBV6-4	TRBJ1-2	TRBD1	TGTGCCAGCAGCGACCCGACAGGGGGCTACACCTTC	CASSDPTGGYTF
.	TRBV6-1	TRBJ1-5	TRBD1	TGTGCCAGCAGTAAAGGAGACAGGGGGTACGGTCAGCCCCAGCATTTT	CASSKGDRGYGQPQHF
.	TRBV7-9	TRBJ1-1	.	TGTGCCAGCAAGGGCAGCGCCTTGAACACTGAAGCTTTCTTT	CASKGSALNTEAFF
.	TRBV4-3	TRBJ2-2	.	TGCGCCAGCAGCCGGTCTAGTCGCACCGGGGAGCTGTTTTTT	CASSRSSRTGELFF
.	TRBV7-9	TRBJ1-1	TRBD1	TGTGCCAGCAGCTTAAGTCAGGGGGATTCCGCTGAAGCTTTCTTT	CASSLSQGDSAEAFF
.	TRBV9	TRBJ2-1	.	TGTGCCAGCAGCCCGCATGGGGAAATGAGAGGTGGTAATGAGCAGTTCTTC	CASSPHGEMRGGNEQFF
.	TRBV6-5	TRBJ2-3	TRBD1	TGTGCCAGTGCCAGGACAGGGGGCACCCTAGATACGCAGTATTTT	CASARTGGTLDTQYF
.	TRBV7-9	TRBJ2-3	.	TGTGCCAGCAGCTTAGGTCCAGGTACGCAGTATTTT	CASSLGPGTQYF
.	TRBV7-2	TRBJ2-7	.	TGTGCCAGCAGCTTAGGGACCGCCTCCTACGAGCAGTACTTC	CASSLGTASYEQYF
.	TRBV11-2	TRBJ1-2	.	TGTGCCAGCAGCCTAGGCTATGGCTTGGGCTATGGCTACACCTTC	CASSLGYGLGYGYTF
.	TRBV28	TRBJ2-6	TRBD1	TGTGCCAGCAGTTCAGAGGGGGCGCGTAACGTCCTGACTTTC	CASSSEGARNVLTF
.	TRBV25-1	TRBJ1-1	.	TGTGCCAGCAGTGATCCGGCACAGGGTCGGACTGAAGCTTTCTTT	CASSDPAQGRTEAFF
.	TRBV30	TRBJ1-2	.	TGTGCCTGGAGTGTACTCCGCTTCTACGGCTACACCTTC	CAWSVLRFYGYTF
.	TRBV9	TRBJ1-1	.	TGTGCCAGCAGCGCTAGACAGGATCGCACTGAAGCTTTCTTT	CASSARQDRTEAFF
.	TRBV6-5	TRBJ1-2	TRBD1	TGTGCCAGCACCCTCGACAGGGGCGGTGGCTACACCTTC	CASTLDRGGGYTF
few	TRBV27	TRBJ1-2	.	TGTGCCAGCAGTTTCGGGGGGACGAGCGGCTACACCTTC	CASSFGGTSGYTF